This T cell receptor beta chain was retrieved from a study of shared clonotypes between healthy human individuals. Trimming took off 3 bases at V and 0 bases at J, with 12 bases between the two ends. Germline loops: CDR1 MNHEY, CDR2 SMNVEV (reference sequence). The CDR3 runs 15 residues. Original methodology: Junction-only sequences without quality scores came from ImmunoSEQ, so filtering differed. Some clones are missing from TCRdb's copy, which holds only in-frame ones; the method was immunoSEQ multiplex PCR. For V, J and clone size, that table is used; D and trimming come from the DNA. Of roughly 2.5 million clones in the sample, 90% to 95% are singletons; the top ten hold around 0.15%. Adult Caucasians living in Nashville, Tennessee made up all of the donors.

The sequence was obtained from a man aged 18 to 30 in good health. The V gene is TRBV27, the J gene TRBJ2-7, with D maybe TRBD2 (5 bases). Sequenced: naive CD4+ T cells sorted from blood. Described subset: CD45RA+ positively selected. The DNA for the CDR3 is TGTGCCAGCAGTTTGGCCGGGGAACTCTCCTACGAGCAGTACTTC. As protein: CASSLAGELSYEQYF.